This T cell receptor (beta chain) derives from a study of immune heterogeneity within non-small cell lung tumors. The CDR3 length is 14 residues. V was trimmed by 0 bases and J by 7 bases, leaving 7 bases between them. Germline CDR1 and CDR2: LNHDA and SQIVND (reference sequence). The starting template was genomic DNA from bulk tumor, approximately 620 ng per sample. Widely spaced biopsies, several per primary tumor, were obtained at surgery. Curative surgical treatment was performed in patients who had newly diagnosed, untreated non-small cell lung cancer. For the TCR beta CDR3, multiplex PCR with 32 V and 13 J primers performed the amplification. TCRdb itself ran the multiplex PCR reads through MiXCR, one entry per CDR3 protein. Of about 21,000 distinct CDR3 sequences in the sample, under 35% were seen once. This clonotype counts as medium-sized (0.01 to 0.1%).

The V and J genes are TRBV19 and TRBJ1-6; a weak D match, TRBD1 (6 bases). The receptor was isolated from a middle-aged man with non-small cell lung cancer. Sequenced input: lung tumor tissue. The CDR3 DNA reads TGTGCCAGTAGTATAGACAGGGGCAATTCACCCCTCCACTTT. This encodes CASSIDRGNSPLHF. Based on the CDR3 plus reference TRBV19 and TRBJ1-6, the full variable domain is DGGITQSPKYLFRKEGQNVTLSCEQNLNHDAMYWYRQDPGQGLRLIYYSQIVNDFQKGDIAEGYSVSREKKESFPLTVTSAQKNPTAFYLCASSIDRGNSPLHFGNGTRLTVT.